This T cell receptor (beta chain) was identified during a study of blood T cell repertoires in COVID-19. The wider study: PBMCs, B-cell-depleted T cells, or T cells were the source of the cDNA or gDNA that made up the material.

Only a few counts were recorded for this clone. As originally analysed: Amplification with reference gene primers provided the estimates of nucleated cell counts. The repertoire was sequenced with immunoSEQ multiplex PCR; TCRdb's copy has only in-frame clones and lacks some. V and J calls and clone size are copied from that table; D and trimming were computed from the DNA. The sample carries some 74,000 clones, around 80% recorded once. This sequence originates from a woman of 80 years or more with active or convalescent COVID-19. Input material: peripheral blood.

The CDR3 is CAWSRQSANTGELFF. The CDR3 nucleotides read TGTGCCTGGAGTAGACAGAGCGCGAACACCGGGGAGCTGTTTTTT. V usage is TRBV30 and J usage is TRBJ2-2; tentative D call: TRBD1 (5 bases). CDR1 and CDR2 (germline): GTSNPN, SVGIG (reference sequence). Deletions cut 2 bases from V and 0 bases from J, with 10 bases between. The CDR3 sequence is 15 residues long.